The sequence of this T cell receptor beta chain was determined in a study of immune characteristics of hereditary and idiopathic chronic pancreatitis. Regarding the complete study: Local immune cells and TCRbeta repertoires in the pancreas were profiled in this study for hereditary and idiopathic chronic pancreatitis, with control organ donor pancreases used for comparison. TCRbeta sequencing covered 5 control pancreases, fewer than 10 hereditary chronic pancreatitis pancreases and about 6 idiopathic chronic pancreatitis pancreases. The gDNA-based approach was chosen because it involved minimal in vitro experimental manipulation of pancreas-infiltrating T cells.

Chronic pancreatitis pancreas tissue was obtained from patients undergoing total pancreatectomy with islet autotransplantation (TPIAT). None of the chronic pancreatitis patients included in the study had a known history of diabetes. Genomic DNA was extracted directly from bulk pancreas tissue, without T cell sorting, for TCRbeta sequencing. No particular cause of disease was identified in idiopathic chronic pancreatitis patients. Pancreas tissues were collected consecutively from patients and organ donors at two US centers. Beyond this particular receptor, the publication reports: Among about 12 chronic pancreatitis patients, the number of productive TCR rearrangements showed a positive correlation with disease severity scores. Compared with controls, both chronic pancreatitis groups had significantly higher TCRbeta repertoire diversity and lower clonality. Hereditary and idiopathic chronic pancreatitis differed in Vbeta-Jbeta gene family usage, including TRBV10, TRBV19, TRBV23 and TRBV5. Because patient tissue could be obtained only at the time of TPIAT, differences in disease duration may have affected the immune findings. The study did not include chronic pancreatitis caused by alcohol use.

A note on this clone: No cognate antigen has been identified for it. Within one base of it there is no much larger clone, and no base qualities were kept.

From cysteine to phenylalanine, the CDR3 is 15 amino acids long. Here the CDR3 DNA is all that survives: 45 bases in frame from base 1. V is cut back by 5 bases and J by 3 bases, with 6 bases in the junction unmatched. The germline V gene encodes CDR1 SEHNR and CDR2 FQNEAQ (reference sequence). Library preparation employed the immunoSEQ multiplex PCR assay. From pancreatic genomic DNA, the TCRbeta CDR3 region along with adjacent sequences was amplified and then sequenced. The authors processed their data as follows. Repertoire diversity was assessed as a mean normalized Shannon-Wiener index, and productive clonality and productive rearrangement counts were also measured. Control and chronic pancreatitis repertoire metrics were compared by means of the nonparametric Mann-Whitney U test. A shared clonotype was defined as a CDR3beta sequence with the same amino acid composition and length across subjects. TCRdb mirrors the immuneACCESS table, restricted to in-frame sequences. Some clones are absent from its copies; in checked studies, under half trace to an unresolved V gene, and the reason for the others is unknown. For V, J and clone size, that table is used; D and trimming come from the DNA. This sample comprises 9,000 to 10,000 clones, roughly 83% of them detected only once. The ten largest account for 11% to 15% of the sample.

The sequenced sample was pancreas tissue with idiopathic chronic pancreatitis. The sample's cell subset or site label, decoded: chronic pancreatitis without an identified cause. The chain couples TRBV7-9 to TRBJ1-2, with 10 junctional bases fitting TRBD1. The receptor comes from a human donor with chronic pancreatitis. The encoded CDR3 is CASSPGTGVHYGYTF. Here is the DNA: TGTGCCAGCAGCCCGGGGACAGGGGTTCACTATGGCTACACCTTC.